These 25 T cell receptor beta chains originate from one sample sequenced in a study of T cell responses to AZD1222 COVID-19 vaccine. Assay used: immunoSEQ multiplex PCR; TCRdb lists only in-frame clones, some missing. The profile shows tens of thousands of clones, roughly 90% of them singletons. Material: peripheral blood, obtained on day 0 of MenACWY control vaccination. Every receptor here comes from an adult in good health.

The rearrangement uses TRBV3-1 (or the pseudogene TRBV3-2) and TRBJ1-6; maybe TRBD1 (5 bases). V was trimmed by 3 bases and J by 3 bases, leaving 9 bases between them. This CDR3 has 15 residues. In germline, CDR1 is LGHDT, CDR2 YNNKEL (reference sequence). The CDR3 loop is CASSQGEIYNSPLHF. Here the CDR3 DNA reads TGTGCCAGCAGCCAGGGGGAAATCTATAATTCACCCCTCCACTTT.

The CDR3 is CASSLERGNEKLFF. The CDR3 coding sequence is TGTGCCAGCAGCTTGGAAAGAGGAAATGAAAAACTGTTTTTT. The genes are TRBV5-6 and TRBJ1-4; no reliable D call. CDR1 is SGHDT, CDR2 YYEEEE, per germline. V dropped 0 bases and J dropped 5 bases, with 8 bases sitting between them. The CDR3 runs 14 residues.

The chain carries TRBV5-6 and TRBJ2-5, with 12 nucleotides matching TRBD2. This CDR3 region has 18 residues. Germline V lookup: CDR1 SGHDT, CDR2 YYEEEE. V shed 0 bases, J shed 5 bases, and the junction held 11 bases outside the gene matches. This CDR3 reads CASSLVLASGRAGETQYF. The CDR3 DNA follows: TGTGCCAGCAGCTTGGTTCTTGCTAGCGGGAGGGCCGGGGAGACCCAGTACTTC.

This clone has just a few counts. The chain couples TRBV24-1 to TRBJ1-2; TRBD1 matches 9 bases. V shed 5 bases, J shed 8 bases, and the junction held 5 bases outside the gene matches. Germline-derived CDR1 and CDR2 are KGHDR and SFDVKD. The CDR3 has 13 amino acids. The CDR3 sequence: CATSGGQGGGYTF. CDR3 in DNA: TGTGCCACCAGTGGGGGACAGGGTGGAGGCTACACCTTC.

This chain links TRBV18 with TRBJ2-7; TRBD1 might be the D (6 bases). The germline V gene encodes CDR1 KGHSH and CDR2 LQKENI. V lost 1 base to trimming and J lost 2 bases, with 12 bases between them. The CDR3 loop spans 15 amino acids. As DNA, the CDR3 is TGTGCCAGCTCACCACTTAAGGGGGTGGCCTACGAGCAGTACTTC. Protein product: CASSPLKGVAYEQYF.

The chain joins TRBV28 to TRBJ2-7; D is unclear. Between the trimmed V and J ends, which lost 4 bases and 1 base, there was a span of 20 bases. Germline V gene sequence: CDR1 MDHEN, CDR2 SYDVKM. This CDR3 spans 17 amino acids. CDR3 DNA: TGTGCCAGCAGTTCCCCTCGTGGCGGCGTCGTATCCTACGAGCAGTACTTC. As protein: CASSSPRGGVVSYEQYF.

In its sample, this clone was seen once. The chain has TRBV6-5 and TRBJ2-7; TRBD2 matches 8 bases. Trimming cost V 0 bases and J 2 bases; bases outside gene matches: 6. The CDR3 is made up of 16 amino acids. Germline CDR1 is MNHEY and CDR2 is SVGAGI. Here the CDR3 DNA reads TGTGCCAGCAGTTACTCGATAGCGGGGCTCCCCTACGAGCAGTACTTC. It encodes CASSYSIAGLPYEQYF.

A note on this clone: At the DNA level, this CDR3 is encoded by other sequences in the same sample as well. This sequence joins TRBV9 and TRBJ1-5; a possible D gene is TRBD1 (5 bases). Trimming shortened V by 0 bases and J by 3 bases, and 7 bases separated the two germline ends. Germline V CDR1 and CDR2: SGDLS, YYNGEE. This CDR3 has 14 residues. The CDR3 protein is CASSVGGSNQPQHF. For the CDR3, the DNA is TGTGCCAGCAGCGTAGGGGGGTCCAATCAGCCCCAGCATTTT.

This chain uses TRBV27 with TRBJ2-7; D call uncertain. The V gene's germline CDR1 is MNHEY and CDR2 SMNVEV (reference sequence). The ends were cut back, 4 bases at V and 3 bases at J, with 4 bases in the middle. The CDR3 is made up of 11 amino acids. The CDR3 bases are TGTGCCAGCAGTTCTAACTACGAGCAGTACTTC. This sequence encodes CASSSNYEQYF.

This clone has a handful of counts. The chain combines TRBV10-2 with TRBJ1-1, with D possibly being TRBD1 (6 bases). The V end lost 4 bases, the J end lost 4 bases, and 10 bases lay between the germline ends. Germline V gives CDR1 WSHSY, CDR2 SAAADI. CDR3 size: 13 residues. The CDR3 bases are TGCGCCAGCAGTGCTCAGGGGCGCACTGAAGCTTTCTTT. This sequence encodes CASSAQGRTEAFF.

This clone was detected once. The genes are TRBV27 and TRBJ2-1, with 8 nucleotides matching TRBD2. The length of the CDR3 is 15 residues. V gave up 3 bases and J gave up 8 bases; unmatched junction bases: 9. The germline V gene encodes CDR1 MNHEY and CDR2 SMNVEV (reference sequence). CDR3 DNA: TGTGCCAGCAGTTTCGTCCCCAGCGGGAGAGATGAGCAGTTCTTC. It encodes CASSFVPSGRDEQFF.

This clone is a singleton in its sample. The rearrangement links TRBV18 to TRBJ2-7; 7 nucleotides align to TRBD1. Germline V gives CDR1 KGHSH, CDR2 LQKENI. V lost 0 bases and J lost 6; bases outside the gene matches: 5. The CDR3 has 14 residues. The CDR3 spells CASSPPRDSVEQYF. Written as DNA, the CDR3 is TGTGCCAGCTCACCACCGAGGGACAGTGTCGAGCAGTACTTC.

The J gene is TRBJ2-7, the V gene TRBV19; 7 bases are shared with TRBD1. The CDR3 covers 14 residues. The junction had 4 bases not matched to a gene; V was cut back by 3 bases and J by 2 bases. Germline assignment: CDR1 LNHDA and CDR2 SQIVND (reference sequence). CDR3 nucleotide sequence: TGTGCCAGTAGTATCGACAGGGTTCCCTACGAGCAGTACTTC. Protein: CASSIDRVPYEQYF.

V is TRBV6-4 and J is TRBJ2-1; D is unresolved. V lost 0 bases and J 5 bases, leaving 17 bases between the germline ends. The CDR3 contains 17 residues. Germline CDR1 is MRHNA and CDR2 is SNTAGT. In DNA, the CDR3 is TGTGCCAGCAGTGACTCGAAGGGTCCATTGCCCCACAATGAGCAGTTCTTC. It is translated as CASSDSKGPLPHNEQFF.

CDR3 sequence reads: CASSVTGTENTGELFF. The CDR3 bases are TGTGCCAGCAGTGTAACCGGGACGGAGAACACCGGGGAGCTGTTTTTT. The chain uses TRBV6-4 and TRBJ2-2; D may match TRBD1 or TRBD2 (5 bases each). Germline V gene sequence: CDR1 MRHNA, CDR2 SNTAGT. The V end lost 4 bases, the J end lost 1 base, and 13 bases lay between the germline ends. The CDR3 is made up of 16 amino acids.

The CDR3 coding sequence is TGCGCCAGCACCATACCGGGTTCACAAGAGACCCAGTACTTC. Encoded protein: CASTIPGSQETQYF. The chain is built from TRBV5-1 and TRBJ2-5; D gene unclear. V was cut by 6 bases and J by 2 bases, with 14 bases left in between. From germline, CDR1 is SGHRS and CDR2 YFSETQ. This CDR3 is built from 14 residues.

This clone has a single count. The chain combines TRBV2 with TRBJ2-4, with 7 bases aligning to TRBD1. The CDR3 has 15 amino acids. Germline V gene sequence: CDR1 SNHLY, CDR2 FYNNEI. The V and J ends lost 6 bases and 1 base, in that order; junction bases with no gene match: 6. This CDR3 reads CASRDEQGAKNIQYF. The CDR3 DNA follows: TGTGCCAGCAGGGATGAACAGGGGGCCAAAAACATTCAGTACTTC.

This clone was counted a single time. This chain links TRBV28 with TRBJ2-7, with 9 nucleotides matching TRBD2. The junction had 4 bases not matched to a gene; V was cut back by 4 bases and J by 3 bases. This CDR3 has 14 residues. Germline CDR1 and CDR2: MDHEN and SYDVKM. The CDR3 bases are TGTGCCAGCAGTTCCGGGACTAGCAACTACGAGCAGTACTTC. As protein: CASSSGTSNYEQYF.

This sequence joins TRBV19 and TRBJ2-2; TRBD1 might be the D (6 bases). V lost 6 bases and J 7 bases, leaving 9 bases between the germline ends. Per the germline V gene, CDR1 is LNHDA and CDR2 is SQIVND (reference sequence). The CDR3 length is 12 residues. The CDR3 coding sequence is TGTGCCAGTAGCCAGGGGTACGGGGAGCTGTTTTTT. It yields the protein CASSQGYGELFF.

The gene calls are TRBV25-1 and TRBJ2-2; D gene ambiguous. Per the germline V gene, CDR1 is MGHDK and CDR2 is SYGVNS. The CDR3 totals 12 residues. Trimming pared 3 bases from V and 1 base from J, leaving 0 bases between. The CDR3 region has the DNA TGTGCCAGCAGTGAGAACACCGGGGAGCTGTTTTTT. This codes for CASSENTGELFF.

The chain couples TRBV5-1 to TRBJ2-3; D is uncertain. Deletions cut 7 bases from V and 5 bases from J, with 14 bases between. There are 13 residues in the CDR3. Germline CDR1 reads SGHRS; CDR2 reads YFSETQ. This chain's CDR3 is CASSQPLGDTQYF. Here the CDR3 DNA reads TGCGCCAGCTCCCAACCGCTAGGAGATACGCAGTATTTT. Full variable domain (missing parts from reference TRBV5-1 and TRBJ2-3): KAGVTQTPRYLIKTRGQQVTLSCSPISGHRSVSWYQQTPGQGLQFLFEYFSETQRNKGNFPGRFSGRQFSNSRSEMNVSTLELGDSALYLCASSQPLGDTQYFGPGTRLTVL.

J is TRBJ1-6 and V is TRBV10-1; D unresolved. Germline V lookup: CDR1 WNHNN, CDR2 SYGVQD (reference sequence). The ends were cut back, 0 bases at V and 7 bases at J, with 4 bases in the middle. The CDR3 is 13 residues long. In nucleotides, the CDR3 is TGCGCCAGCAGTGAGTCAGGAAATTCACCCCTCCACTTT. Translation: CASSESGNSPLHF.

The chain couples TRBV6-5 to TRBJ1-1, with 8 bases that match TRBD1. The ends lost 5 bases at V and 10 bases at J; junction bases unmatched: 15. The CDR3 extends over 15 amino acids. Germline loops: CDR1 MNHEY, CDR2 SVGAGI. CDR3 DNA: TGTGCCAGCAGTCAGGGACAGGCCGCGGCGCGTGCAGCTTTCTTT. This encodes CASSQGQAAARAAFF.

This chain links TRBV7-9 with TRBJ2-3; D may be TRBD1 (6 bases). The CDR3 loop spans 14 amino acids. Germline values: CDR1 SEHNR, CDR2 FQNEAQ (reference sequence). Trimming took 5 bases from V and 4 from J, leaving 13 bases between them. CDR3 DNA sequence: TGTGCCAGCAGCCGGGGAACAGGGTCAGATACGCAGTATTTT. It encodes CASSRGTGSDTQYF.

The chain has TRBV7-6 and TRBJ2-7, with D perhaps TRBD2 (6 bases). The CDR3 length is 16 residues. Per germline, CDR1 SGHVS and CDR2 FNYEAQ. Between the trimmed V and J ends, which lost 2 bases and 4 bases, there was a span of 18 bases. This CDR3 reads CASSLNQAGGIYEQYF. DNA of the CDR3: TGTGCCAGCAGCTTAAATCAGGCAGGCGGGATTTACGAGCAGTACTTC.